Described below is a single T cell receptor beta chain sequence and its context. The source of the sample is a study of blood T cell repertoires in COVID-19. The protocol was immunoSEQ multiplex PCR, while the TCRdb copy is restricted to in-frame clones and leaves out a portion. The sample carries roughly 150,000 clones, approximately 79% recorded once. V shed 5 bases, J shed 3 bases, and the junction held 7 bases outside the gene matches. Germline CDR1 and CDR2: MDHEN and SYDVKM. This CDR3 comprises 16 residues. The material sequenced was PBMCs or T cells enriched from blood (not recorded which). The chain links TRBV28 to TRBJ1-3; 10 nucleotides line up with TRBD1. This TCR came from a woman aged 70-85 years in a cohort exposed to, infected with or recovered from COVID-19 (not recorded which). The CDR3 nucleotides are TGTGCCAGCAGTGTACGGACAGGGGGGAATGGAAACACCATATATTTT. As protein: CASSVRTGGNGNTIYF.